The entry that follows covers one TCR beta chain sequence. Its antigen is still unknown. MiXCR, run by TCRdb on the RT-PCR reads, gives a single entry per CDR3 protein. In the table there are about 480,000 distinct CDR3 sequences, approximately 12% of which are singletons. The record originates from a study of response to subunit inactivated influenza vaccine. General study findings and limits: Authors suggested few new T cells are recruited by each seasonal influenza vaccination.

Germline CDR1 and CDR2: SEHNR and FQNEAQ (reference sequence). The CDR3 has 15 residues. V lost 0 bases and J 10 bases, leaving 16 bases between the germline ends. This sequence was found in a man in his fifties who received an inactivated influenza vaccine. Sequencing was performed on PBMCs from blood, taken roughly 6 weeks after vaccination. The chain has TRBV7-9 and TRBJ1-5; unclear D gene. CDR3 sequence reads: CASSLAERRDLPQHF. CDR3 nucleotide sequence: TGTGCCAGCAGCTTAGCGGAGCGAAGAGATTTACCCCAGCATTTT.